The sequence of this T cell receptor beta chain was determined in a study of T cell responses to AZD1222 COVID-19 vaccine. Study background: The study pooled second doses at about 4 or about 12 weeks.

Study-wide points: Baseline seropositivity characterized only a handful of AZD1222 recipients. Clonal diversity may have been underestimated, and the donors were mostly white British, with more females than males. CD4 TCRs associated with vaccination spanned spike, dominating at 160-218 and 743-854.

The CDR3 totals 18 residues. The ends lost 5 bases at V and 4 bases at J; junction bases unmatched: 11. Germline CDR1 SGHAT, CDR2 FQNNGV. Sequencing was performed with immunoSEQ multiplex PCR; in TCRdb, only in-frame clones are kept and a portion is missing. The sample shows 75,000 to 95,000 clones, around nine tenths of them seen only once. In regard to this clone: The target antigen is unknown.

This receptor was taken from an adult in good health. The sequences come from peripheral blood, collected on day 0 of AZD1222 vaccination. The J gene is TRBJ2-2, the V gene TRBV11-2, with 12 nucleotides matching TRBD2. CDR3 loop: CASSLRLTSGGFTGELFF. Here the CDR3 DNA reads TGTGCCAGCAGCCTAAGGTTAACTAGCGGGGGGTTCACCGGGGAGCTGTTTTTT. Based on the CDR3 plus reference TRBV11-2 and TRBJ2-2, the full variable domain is EAGVAQSPRYKIIEKRQSVAFWCNPISGHATLYWYQQILGQGPKLLIQFQNNGVVDDSQLPKDRFSAERLKGVDSTLKIQPAKLEDSAVYLCASSLRLTSGGFTGELFFGEGSRLTVL.